This TCR beta chain was obtained from a study of radiotherapy plus CTLA-4 blockade in lung cancer. For the study at large: Patients showed objective responses in roughly 19% of cases and disease control in 30% to 40%. Broader study findings: Early clone dynamics of blood T cells, plus interferon-beta, reportedly predicted response best. An expansion of tumor-derived TCR clones occurred in blood after radiotherapy plus ipilimumab.

The length of the CDR3 is 14 residues. The germline V gene encodes CDR1 KGHSH and CDR2 LQKENI. V was trimmed by 2 bases and J by 4 bases, leaving 11 bases between them. Details on this clone: Its antigen is not identified.

Ipilimumab-mediated CTLA-4 blockade plus focal radiation was given to patients having chemo-refractory metastatic non-small-cell lung cancer. TCRdb keeps only in-frame clones here, not all; method: immunoSEQ multiplex PCR. Of tens of thousands of clones listed, approximately 84% are singletons. Material: peripheral blood, obtained from a patient treated with radiotherapy plus ipilimumab. This sequence originates from a human donor with non-small cell lung cancer who had a partial response to radiotherapy plus ipilimumab. V and J are TRBV18 and TRBJ1-1; D uncertain. CDR3 sequence: CASSPNGFGTEAFF. The CDR3 region has the DNA TGTGCCAGCTCACCAAACGGTTTCGGCACTGAAGCTTTCTTT.